The 21 T cell receptor beta chains below were found in one sample sequenced in a study of T-cell reconstitution after alpha-beta-depleted transplantation in children. As it was prepared, the TCRbeta library received unique molecular identifiers. MiXCR, applied by TCRdb to the PCR reads, yields one record per CDR3 protein. Seen here are about 540,000 distinct CDR3 sequences, approximately 30% observed once, and the top ten hold just over 35%. This material consisted of PBMCs, taken before TCRalphabeta/CD19-depleted stem cell transplant. Source of these receptors: a boy under two years old with Wiskott-Aldrich syndrome, due to receive a stem cell transplant.

This rearrangement joins TRBV5-1 to TRBJ2-5; D is tentatively TRBD1 or TRBD2 (5 bases each). The CDR3 extends over 13 amino acids. Per the germline V gene, CDR1 is SGHRS and CDR2 is YFSETQ. V lost 5 bases, J lost 5 bases, and 13 bases lay in between. CDR3 protein: CASRIPGRETQYF. The DNA of the CDR3 is TGCGCCAGCAGAATTCCGGGACGGGAGACCCAGTACTTC.

V usage is TRBV20-1 and J usage is TRBJ2-5; unclear D gene. This CDR3 has 13 amino acids. Per the germline V gene, CDR1 is DFQATT and CDR2 is SNEGSKA (reference sequence). V was cut by 3 bases and J by 0 bases, with 8 bases left in between. CDR3 sequence: CSASRQYQETQYF. DNA for the CDR3: TGCAGTGCTAGTCGCCAATACCAAGAGACCCAGTACTTC.

This clonotype was seen a handful of times. This chain links TRBV20-1 with TRBJ2-2, with D unresolved. The germline V and J ends were trimmed by 6 bases and 1 base, with 9 bases remaining between them. The V gene's germline CDR1 is DFQATT and CDR2 SNEGSKA (reference sequence). This CDR3 is built from 13 residues. The chain's CDR3 is CSAKHWNTGELFF. CDR3 nucleotide sequence: TGCAGTGCGAAACACTGGAACACCGGGGAGCTGTTTTTT.

The chain combines TRBV5-6 with TRBJ1-5; 8 positions agree with TRBD1. The CDR3 totals 15 residues. Germline V gene sequence: CDR1 SGHDT, CDR2 YYEEEE. V shed 0 bases, J shed 3 bases, and the junction held 2 bases outside the gene matches. In DNA, the CDR3 is TGTGCCAGCAGCTTGGCAGGGGGCCACAATCAGCCCCAGCATTTT. This translates into CASSLAGGHNQPQHF.

This sequence joins TRBV6-2 or TRBV6-3 and TRBJ2-1; 12 bases are shared with TRBD2. Trimming took 10 bases from V and 7 from J; bases not matched to a gene: 17. This CDR3 is built from 17 residues. CDR1 is MNHEY and CDR2 is SVGEGT in the germline V gene. The CDR3: CATRSGTSGLRWNEQFF. The CDR3 DNA is TGTGCCACCCGGTCCGGGACTAGCGGGTTAAGATGGAATGAGCAGTTCTTC.

CDR3 region: CASRSRATGVGNSPLHF. CDR3 bases: TGCGCCAGCAGATCCCGGGCTACAGGGGTGGGTAATTCACCCCTCCACTTT. The genes are TRBV5-1 and TRBJ1-6; 7 positions agree with TRBD1. CDR3 length: 17 amino acids. The germline V gene encodes CDR1 SGHRS and CDR2 YFSETQ. With 5 bases clipped from V and 6 bases from J, the junction kept 14 bases outside the gene matches.

V usage is TRBV4-1 and J usage is TRBJ2-3; the D is unclear. V was cut by 5 bases and J by 0 bases, with 9 bases left in between. The germline gives CDR1 MGHRA, CDR2 YSYEKL. The CDR3 is 14 amino acids. CDR3 sequence (DNA): TGCGCCAGCAGCTCGACACCTAGCACAGATACGCAGTATTTT. Its protein product is CASSSTPSTDTQYF.

V usage is TRBV18 and J usage is TRBJ1-1, with a possible D match to TRBD1 (5 bases). Germline loops: CDR1 KGHSH, CDR2 LQKENI. The CDR3 is 14 amino acids. Trimming removed 3 bases at V and 3 bases at J, with 11 bases between. Written as DNA, the CDR3 is TGTGCCAGCTCACCTTCCCCAGGGCACACTGAAGCTTTCTTT. This encodes CASSPSPGHTEAFF.

The J gene is TRBJ2-1, the V gene TRBV5-1, with 9 bases fitting TRBD1. The junction had 2 bases not matched to a gene; V was cut back by 0 bases and J by 10 bases. This CDR3 is built from 13 residues. Germline loops: CDR1 SGHRS, CDR2 YFSETQ. The CDR3 bases are TGCGCCAGCAGCTTGGACAGGGGGCAAGAGCAGTTCTTC. Amino acids: CASSLDRGQEQFF. The full variable domain, rest sourced from reference TRBV5-1 and TRBJ2-1, is KAGVTQTPRYLIKTRGQQVTLSCSPISGHRSVSWYQQTPGQGLQFLFEYFSETQRNKGNFPGRFSGRQFSNSRSEMNVSTLELGDSALYLCASSLDRGQEQFFGPGTRLTVL.

This clonotype was recorded a few times. The V call is TRBV4-1, the J call TRBJ2-1; 7 bases line up with TRBD2. The V gene end was trimmed by 0 bases and the J gene end by 7 bases; junction bases not matched to a gene: 12. The CDR3 is 17 amino acids. The germline V gene has CDR1 MGHRA and CDR2 YSYEKL. CDR3 sequence (DNA): TGCGCCAGCAGCCAAGATGTGGGGGGAGGGACTGTGAATGAGCAGTTCTTC. This codes for CASSQDVGGGTVNEQFF.

This clonotype has a handful of counts. The V and J genes are TRBV5-1 and TRBJ2-1; D gene unclear. V shed 4 bases and J shed 0 bases, with 17 bases lying between them. CDR3 size: 17 residues. In germline, CDR1 is SGHRS, CDR2 YFSETQ. CDR3 coding DNA: TGCGCCAGCAGCCCCGTTGGAGCACCGAGCTCCTACAATGAGCAGTTCTTC. Encoded protein: CASSPVGAPSSYNEQFF.

The chain employs TRBV12-3 or TRBV12-4 and TRBJ1-5; 7 bases match TRBD1. The CDR3 consists of 15 residues. V shed 5 bases and J 3 bases; nucleotides not matched to a gene: 7. The chain's CDR3 is CASSPLDRVNQPQHF. DNA for the CDR3: TGTGCCAGCAGTCCCCTTGACAGGGTCAATCAGCCCCAGCATTTT.

V and J are TRBV7-9 and TRBJ2-2; 7 nucleotides agree with TRBD2. Germline V gives CDR1 SEHNR, CDR2 FQNEAQ (reference sequence). CDR3 length equals 16 residues. Trimming at V came to 2 bases and at J to 3 bases, leaving 6 bases not matched to a gene. CDR3 bases: TGTGCCAGCAGCTTATTCGGGAGGCGGTACACCGGGGAGCTGTTTTTT. Its translation: CASSLFGRRYTGELFF.

CDR3: CASGFPNRGPEQYF. Here the CDR3 DNA reads TGTGCTAGTGGTTTTCCAAACCGGGGTCCCGAGCAGTACTTC. The rearrangement uses TRBV12-5 and TRBJ2-7; tentative D call: TRBD2 (5 bases). This CDR3 is 14 amino acids long. Germline assignment: CDR1 LGHNT and CDR2 FRNRAP. Between the trimmed V and J ends, which lost 3 bases and 6 bases, there was a span of 15 bases.

This clonotype was counted a few times. The rearrangement uses TRBV24-1 and TRBJ2-3; 7 nucleotides match TRBD2. Per the germline V gene, CDR1 is KGHDR and CDR2 is SFDVKD. This CDR3 comprises 13 residues. After removal of 6 bases from V and 1 base from J, the junction contained 0 bases not matched to a gene. CDR3 residues: CATSTSGTDTQYF. The CDR3 DNA follows: TGTGCCACCAGTACTAGCGGCACAGATACGCAGTATTTT.

In its sample, this clonotype was seen many times. The chain employs TRBV20-1 and TRBJ2-1; D gene ambiguous. V shed 0 bases and J shed 0 bases, with 9 bases lying between them. The CDR3 runs to 15 residues. Germline CDR1 and CDR2: DFQATT and SNEGSKA (reference sequence). CDR3 region: CSAREWVSSYNEQFF. CDR3 nucleotides: TGCAGTGCTAGAGAGTGGGTCAGCTCCTACAATGAGCAGTTCTTC.

This clonotype was picked up a small number of times. This chain joins TRBV7-9 and TRBJ2-5, with D tentatively TRBD1 (5 bases). The CDR3 totals 13 residues. V shed 5 bases and J shed 4 bases, with 11 bases lying between them. Germline V lookup: CDR1 SEHNR, CDR2 FQNEAQ (reference sequence). The CDR3 sequence is CASSRAGSETQYF. In nucleotides, the CDR3 is TGTGCCAGCAGCCGGGCAGGGTCAGAGACCCAGTACTTC.

The V and J genes are TRBV4-2 and TRBJ2-7; D remains ambiguous. V was clipped by 5 bases and J by 3 bases, with 11 bases between them. The V gene's germline CDR1 is LGHNA and CDR2 YNFKEQ. The CDR3 contains 13 residues. The CDR3 protein is CASSDTPGYEQYF. The CDR3 DNA reads TGTGCCAGCAGCGACACACCCGGCTACGAGCAGTACTTC.

V usage is TRBV12-3 or TRBV12-4 and J usage is TRBJ2-3; the D gene is possibly TRBD2 (6 bases). CDR3 length: 16 amino acids. V shed 1 base and J shed 9 bases, with 20 bases lying between them. The CDR3 region is CASSLEGLARSVTQYF. The CDR3 bases are TGTGCCAGCAGTTTAGAGGGGCTAGCGAGAAGTGTCACGCAGTATTTT.

This chain connects TRBV5-1 to TRBJ2-2; D ambiguous. The CDR3 length is 15 residues. The V gene lost 0 bases and the J gene lost 4 bases, with 10 bases spanning the gap. In germline, CDR1 is SGHRS, CDR2 YFSETQ. The CDR3 DNA is TGCGCCAGCAGCTTGGCCCACTTGAGCACCGGGGAGCTGTTTTTT. It codes for CASSLAHLSTGELFF.

The chain links TRBV5-1 to TRBJ1-1; 8 bases agree with TRBD1. With V trimmed by 3 bases and J by 5 bases, 3 bases remained unmatched. CDR1 and CDR2 from the germline V gene are SGHRS and YFSETQ. There are 13 residues in the CDR3. For the CDR3, the DNA is TGCGCCAGCAGCTCCCGGACAGGGACTGAAGCTTTCTTT. Protein: CASSSRTGTEAFF.